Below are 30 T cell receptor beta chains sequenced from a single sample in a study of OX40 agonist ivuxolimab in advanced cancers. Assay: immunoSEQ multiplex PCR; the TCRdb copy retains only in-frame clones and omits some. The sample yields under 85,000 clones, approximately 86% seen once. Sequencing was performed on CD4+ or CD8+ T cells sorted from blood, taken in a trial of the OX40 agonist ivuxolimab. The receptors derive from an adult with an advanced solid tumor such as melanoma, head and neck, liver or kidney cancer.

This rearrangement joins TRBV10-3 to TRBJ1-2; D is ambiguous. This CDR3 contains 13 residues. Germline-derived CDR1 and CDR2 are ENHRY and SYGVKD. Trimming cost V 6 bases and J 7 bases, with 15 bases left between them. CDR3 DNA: TGTGCCATCAGCGGCCCGGGAGGCGTTGGCTACACCTTC. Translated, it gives CAISGPGGVGYTF.

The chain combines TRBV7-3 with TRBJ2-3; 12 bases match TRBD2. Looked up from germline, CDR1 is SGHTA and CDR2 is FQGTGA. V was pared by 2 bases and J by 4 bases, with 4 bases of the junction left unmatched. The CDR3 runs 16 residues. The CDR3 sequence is CASSLGLAGKADTQYF. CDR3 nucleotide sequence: TGTGCCAGCAGCTTAGGACTAGCGGGAAAGGCAGATACGCAGTATTTT.

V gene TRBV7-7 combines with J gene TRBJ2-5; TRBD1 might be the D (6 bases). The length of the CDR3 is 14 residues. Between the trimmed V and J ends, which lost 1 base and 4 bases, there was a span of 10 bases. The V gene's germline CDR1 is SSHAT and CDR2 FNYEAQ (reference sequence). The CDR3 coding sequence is TGTGCCAGCAGCTTAGGGCAGGGGACAGAGACCCAGTACTTC. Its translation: CASSLGQGTETQYF. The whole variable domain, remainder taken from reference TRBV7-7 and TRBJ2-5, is GAGVSQSPRYKVTKRGQDVTLRCDPISSHATLYWYQQALGQGPEFLTYFNYEAQPDKSGLPSDRFSAERPEGSISTLTIQRTEQRDSAMYRCASSLGQGTETQYFGPGTRLLVL.

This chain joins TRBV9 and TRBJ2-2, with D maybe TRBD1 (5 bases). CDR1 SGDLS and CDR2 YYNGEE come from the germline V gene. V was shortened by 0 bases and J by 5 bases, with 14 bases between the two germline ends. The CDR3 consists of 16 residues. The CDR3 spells CASSVVRQGKTGELFF. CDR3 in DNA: TGTGCCAGCAGCGTAGTAAGGCAGGGAAAGACCGGGGAGCTGTTTTTT.

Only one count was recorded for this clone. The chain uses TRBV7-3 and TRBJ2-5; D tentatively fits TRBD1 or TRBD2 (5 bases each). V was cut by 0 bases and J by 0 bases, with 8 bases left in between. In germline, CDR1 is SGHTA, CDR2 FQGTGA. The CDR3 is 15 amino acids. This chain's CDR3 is CASSLTGTNQETQYF. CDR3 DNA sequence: TGTGCCAGCAGCTTAACTGGGACGAACCAAGAGACCCAGTACTTC.

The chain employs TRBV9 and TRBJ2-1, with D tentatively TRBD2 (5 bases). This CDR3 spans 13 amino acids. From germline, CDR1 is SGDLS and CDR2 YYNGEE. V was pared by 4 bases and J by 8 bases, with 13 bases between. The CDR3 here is CASSPRGQYEQFF. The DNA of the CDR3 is TGTGCCAGCAGCCCACGGGGTCAGTATGAGCAGTTCTTC.

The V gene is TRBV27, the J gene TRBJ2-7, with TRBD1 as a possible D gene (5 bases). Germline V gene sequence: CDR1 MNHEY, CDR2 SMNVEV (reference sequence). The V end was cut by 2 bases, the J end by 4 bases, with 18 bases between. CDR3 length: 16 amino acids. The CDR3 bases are TGTGCCAGCAGTTTAAGGGGTGACTCTCCGTGGTACGAGCAGTACTTC. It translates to CASSLRGDSPWYEQYF.

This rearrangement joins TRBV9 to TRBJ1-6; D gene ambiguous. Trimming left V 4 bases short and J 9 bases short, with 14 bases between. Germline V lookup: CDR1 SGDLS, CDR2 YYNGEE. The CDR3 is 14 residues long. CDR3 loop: CASSPEDGGSPLHF. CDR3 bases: TGTGCCAGCAGCCCAGAGGACGGAGGTTCACCCCTCCACTTT. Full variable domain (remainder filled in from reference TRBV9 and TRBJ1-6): DSGVTQTPKHLITATGQRVTLRCSPRSGDLSVYWYQQSLDQGLQFLIQYYNGEERAKGNILERFSAQQFPDLHSELNLSSLELGDSALYFCASSPEDGGSPLHFGNGTRLTVT.

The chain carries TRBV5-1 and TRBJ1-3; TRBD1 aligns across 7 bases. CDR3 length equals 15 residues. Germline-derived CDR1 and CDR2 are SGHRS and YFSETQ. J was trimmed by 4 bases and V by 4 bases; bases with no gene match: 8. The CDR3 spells CASSLRQGNGNTIYF. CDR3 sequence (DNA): TGCGCCAGCAGCCTGCGACAGGGAAACGGAAACACCATATATTTT. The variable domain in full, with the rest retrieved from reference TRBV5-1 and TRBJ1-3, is KAGVTQTPRYLIKTRGQQVTLSCSPISGHRSVSWYQQTPGQGLQFLFEYFSETQRNKGNFPGRFSGRQFSNSRSEMNVSTLELGDSALYLCASSLRQGNGNTIYFGEGSWLTVV.

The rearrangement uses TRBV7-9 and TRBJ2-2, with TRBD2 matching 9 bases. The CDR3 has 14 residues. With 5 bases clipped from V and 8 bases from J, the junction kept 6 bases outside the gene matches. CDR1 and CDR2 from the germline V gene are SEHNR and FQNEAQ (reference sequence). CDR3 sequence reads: CASSVAGGPGELFF. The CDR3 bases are TGTGCCAGCAGCGTGGCGGGAGGGCCGGGGGAGCTGTTTTTT.

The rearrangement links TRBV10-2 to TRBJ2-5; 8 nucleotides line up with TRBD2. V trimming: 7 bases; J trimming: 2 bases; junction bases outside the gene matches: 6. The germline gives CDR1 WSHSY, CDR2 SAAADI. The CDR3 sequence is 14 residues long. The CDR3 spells CASKAGALQETQYF. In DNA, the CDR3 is TGCGCCAGCAAAGCGGGGGCACTTCAAGAGACCCAGTACTTC.

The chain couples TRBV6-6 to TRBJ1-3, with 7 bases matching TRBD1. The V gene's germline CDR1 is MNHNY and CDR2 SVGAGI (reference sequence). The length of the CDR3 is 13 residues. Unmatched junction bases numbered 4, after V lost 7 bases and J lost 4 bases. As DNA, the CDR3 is TGTGCCAGCAAAAGGGACAGAGGAAACACCATATATTTT. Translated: CASKRDRGNTIYF.

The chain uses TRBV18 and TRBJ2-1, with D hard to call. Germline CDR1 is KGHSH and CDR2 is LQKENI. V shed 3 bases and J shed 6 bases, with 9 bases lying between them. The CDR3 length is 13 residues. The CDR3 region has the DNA TGTGCCAGCTCACCGGCGGCCTCCAATGAGCAGTTCTTC. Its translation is CASSPAASNEQFF.

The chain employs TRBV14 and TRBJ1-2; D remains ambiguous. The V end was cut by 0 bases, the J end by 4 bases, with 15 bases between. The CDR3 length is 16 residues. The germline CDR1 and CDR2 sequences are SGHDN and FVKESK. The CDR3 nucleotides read TGTGCCAGCAGCCAAGATCGAGGGCGCGGTATCTATGGCTACACCTTC. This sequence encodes CASSQDRGRGIYGYTF.

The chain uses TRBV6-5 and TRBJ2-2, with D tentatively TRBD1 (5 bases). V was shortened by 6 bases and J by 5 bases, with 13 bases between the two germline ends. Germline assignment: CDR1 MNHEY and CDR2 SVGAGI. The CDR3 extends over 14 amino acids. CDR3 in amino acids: CASSYQGWTGELFF. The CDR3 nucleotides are TGTGCCAGCAGCTATCAGGGTTGGACCGGGGAGCTGTTTTTT.

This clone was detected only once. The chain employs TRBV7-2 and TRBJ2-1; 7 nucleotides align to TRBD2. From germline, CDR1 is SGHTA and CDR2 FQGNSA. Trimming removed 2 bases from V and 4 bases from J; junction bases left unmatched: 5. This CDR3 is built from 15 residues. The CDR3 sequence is CASSLSLAAYNEQFF. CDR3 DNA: TGTGCCAGCAGCTTAAGCCTAGCGGCTTACAATGAGCAGTTCTTC. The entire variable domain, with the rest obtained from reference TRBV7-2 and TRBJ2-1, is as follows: GAGVSQSPSNKVTEKGKDVELRCDPISGHTALYWYRQSLGQGLEFLIYFQGNSAPDKSGLPSDRFSAERTGGSVSTLTIQRTQQEDSAVYLCASSLSLAAYNEQFFGPGTRLTVL.

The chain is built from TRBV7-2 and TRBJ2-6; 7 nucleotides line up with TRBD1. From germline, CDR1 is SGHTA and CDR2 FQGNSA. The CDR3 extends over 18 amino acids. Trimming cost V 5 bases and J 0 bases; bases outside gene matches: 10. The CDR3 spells CASSHRQGGSSGANVLTF. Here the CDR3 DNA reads TGTGCCAGCAGCCATAGACAGGGCGGAAGCTCTGGGGCCAACGTCCTGACTTTC.

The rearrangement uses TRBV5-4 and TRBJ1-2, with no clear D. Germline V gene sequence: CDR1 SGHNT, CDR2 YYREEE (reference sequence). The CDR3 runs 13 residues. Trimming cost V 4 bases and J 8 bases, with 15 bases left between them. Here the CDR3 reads CASSPGRVDGYTF. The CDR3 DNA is TGTGCCAGCAGCCCCGGGAGGGTGGACGGCTACACCTTC.

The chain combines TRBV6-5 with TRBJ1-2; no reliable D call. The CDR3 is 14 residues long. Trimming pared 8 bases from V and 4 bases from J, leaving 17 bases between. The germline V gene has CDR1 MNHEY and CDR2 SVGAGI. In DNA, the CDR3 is TGTGCCAGCGGCGTTCCATCCAATTTCTATGGCTACACCTTC. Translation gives CASGVPSNFYGYTF.

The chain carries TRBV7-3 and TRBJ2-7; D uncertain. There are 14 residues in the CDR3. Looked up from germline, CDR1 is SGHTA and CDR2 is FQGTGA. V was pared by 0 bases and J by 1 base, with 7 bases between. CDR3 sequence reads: CASSLTQRSYEQYF. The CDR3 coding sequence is TGTGCCAGCAGCTTAACGCAGAGATCCTACGAGCAGTACTTC.

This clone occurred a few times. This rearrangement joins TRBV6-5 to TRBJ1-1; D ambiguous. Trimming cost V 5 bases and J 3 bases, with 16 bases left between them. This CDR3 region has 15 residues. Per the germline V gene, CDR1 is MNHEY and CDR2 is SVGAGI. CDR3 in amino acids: CASSTLRVTDTEAFF. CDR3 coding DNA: TGTGCCAGCAGTACACTCCGGGTGACCGACACTGAAGCTTTCTTT.

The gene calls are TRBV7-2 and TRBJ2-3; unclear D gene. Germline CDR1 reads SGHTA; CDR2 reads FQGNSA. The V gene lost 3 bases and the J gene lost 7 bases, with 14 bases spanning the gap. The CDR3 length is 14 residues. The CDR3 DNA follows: TGTGCCAGCAGCTTGAGTTGGAAGGATAATACGCAGTATTTT. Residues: CASSLSWKDNTQYF.

The CDR3 protein is CASNGAPLGGYTF. The CDR3 DNA reads as TGTGCCAGCAACGGAGCCCCCTTAGGGGGCTACACCTTC. The chain employs TRBV2 and TRBJ1-2; D remains unclear. The germline CDR1 and CDR2 sequences are SNHLY and FYNNEI. CDR3 size: 13 residues. V lost 7 bases to trimming and J lost 8 bases, with 17 bases between them.

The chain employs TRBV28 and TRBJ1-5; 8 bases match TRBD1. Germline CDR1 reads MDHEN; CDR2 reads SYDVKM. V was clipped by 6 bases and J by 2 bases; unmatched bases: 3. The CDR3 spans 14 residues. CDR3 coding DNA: TGTGCCAGCAGACAGACAGGGGGCAATCAGCCCCAGCATTTT. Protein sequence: CASRQTGGNQPQHF. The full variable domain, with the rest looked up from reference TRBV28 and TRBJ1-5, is DVKVTQSSRYLVKRTGEKVFLECVQDMDHENMFWYRQDPGLGLRLIYFSYDVKMKEKGDIPEGYSVSREKKERFSLILESASTNQTSMYLCASRQTGGNQPQHFGDGTRLSIL.

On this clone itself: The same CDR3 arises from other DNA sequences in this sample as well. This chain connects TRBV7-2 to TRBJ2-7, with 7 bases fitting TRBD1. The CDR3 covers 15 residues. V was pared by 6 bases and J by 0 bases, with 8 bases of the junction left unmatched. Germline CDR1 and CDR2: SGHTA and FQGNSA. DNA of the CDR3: TGTGCCAGCAGTATAACCGGGACAGCCTCCTACGAGCAGTACTTC. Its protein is CASSITGTASYEQYF.

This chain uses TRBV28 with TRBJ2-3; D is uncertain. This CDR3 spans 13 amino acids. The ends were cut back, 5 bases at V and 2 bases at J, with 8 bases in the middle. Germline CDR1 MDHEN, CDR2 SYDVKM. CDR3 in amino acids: CASSPYFTDTQYF. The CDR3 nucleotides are TGTGCCAGCAGTCCCTACTTCACAGATACGCAGTATTTT.

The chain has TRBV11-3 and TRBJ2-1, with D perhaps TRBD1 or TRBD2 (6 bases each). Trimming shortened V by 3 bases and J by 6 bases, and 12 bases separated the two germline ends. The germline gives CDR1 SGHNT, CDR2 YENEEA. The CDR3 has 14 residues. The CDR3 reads CASSFGGRFNEQFF. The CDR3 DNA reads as TGTGCCAGCAGCTTCGGGGGCCGATTCAATGAGCAGTTCTTC.

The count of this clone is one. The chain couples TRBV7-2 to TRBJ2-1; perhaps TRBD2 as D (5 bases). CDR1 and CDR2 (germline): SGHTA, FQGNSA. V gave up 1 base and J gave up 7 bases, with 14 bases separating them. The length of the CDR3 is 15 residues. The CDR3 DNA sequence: TGTGCCAGCAGCTTAGGGGCCCGGGATGTGAATGAGCAGTTCTTC. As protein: CASSLGARDVNEQFF.

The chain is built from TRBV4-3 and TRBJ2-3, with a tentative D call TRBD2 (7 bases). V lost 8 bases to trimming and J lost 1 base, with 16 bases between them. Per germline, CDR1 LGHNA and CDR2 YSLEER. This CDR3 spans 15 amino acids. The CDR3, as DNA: TGCGCCAGCGGCCGGGGGGCCTTCGGCACAGATACGCAGTATTTT. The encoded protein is CASGRGAFGTDTQYF.

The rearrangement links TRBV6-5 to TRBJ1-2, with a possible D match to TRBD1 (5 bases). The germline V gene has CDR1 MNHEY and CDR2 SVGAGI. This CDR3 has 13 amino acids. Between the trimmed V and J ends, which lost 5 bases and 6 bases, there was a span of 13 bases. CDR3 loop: CASSLDWGDGYTF. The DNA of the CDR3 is TGTGCCAGCAGTCTCGATTGGGGCGATGGCTACACCTTC.